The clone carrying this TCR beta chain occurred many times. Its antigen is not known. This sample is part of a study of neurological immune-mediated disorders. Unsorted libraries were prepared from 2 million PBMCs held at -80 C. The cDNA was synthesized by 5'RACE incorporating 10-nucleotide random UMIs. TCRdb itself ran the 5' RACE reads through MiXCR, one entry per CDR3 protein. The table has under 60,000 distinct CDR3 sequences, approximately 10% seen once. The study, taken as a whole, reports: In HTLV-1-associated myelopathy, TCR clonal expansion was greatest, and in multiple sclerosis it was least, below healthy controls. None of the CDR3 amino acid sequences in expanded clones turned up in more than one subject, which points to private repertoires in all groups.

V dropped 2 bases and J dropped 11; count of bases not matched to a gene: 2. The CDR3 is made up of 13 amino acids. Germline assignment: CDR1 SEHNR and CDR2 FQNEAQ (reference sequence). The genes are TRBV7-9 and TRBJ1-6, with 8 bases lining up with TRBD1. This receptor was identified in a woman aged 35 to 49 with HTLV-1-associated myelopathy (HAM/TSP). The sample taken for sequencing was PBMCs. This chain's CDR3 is CASSLTDRAPLHF. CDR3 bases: TGTGCCAGCAGCTTAACGGACAGGGCACCCCTCCACTTT.